This T cell receptor (beta chain) was retrieved from a study of CD8+CD57+ T cells in acquired aplastic anemia. Individuals selected for sequencing had exhibited CD8+CD57+ cell expansion on flow cytometry. In this sample, this clonotype turned up once. Germline lookup yields CDR1 WNHNN and CDR2 SYGVQD (reference sequence). The CDR3 has 13 residues. V shed 4 bases, J shed 5 bases, and the junction held 4 bases outside the gene matches. Genomic DNA templated the TCR beta VDJ and CDR3 profiling. TCRdb analysed the reads with MiXCR anew, one entry per CDR3 protein. Here the sample spans roughly 200,000 distinct CDR3 sequences, 55% to 65% being singletons.

This TCR came from a human donor with aplastic anemia. Specimen: sorted CD4+, CD8+, or CD8+CD57+ T cells (not recorded which) from PBMCs. The chain joins TRBV10-1 to TRBJ1-1, with 7 nucleotides matching TRBD1. For the CDR3, the DNA is TGCGCCAGCAGTGGACAGGGCTGGACTGAAGCTTTCTTT. This encodes CASSGQGWTEAFF.